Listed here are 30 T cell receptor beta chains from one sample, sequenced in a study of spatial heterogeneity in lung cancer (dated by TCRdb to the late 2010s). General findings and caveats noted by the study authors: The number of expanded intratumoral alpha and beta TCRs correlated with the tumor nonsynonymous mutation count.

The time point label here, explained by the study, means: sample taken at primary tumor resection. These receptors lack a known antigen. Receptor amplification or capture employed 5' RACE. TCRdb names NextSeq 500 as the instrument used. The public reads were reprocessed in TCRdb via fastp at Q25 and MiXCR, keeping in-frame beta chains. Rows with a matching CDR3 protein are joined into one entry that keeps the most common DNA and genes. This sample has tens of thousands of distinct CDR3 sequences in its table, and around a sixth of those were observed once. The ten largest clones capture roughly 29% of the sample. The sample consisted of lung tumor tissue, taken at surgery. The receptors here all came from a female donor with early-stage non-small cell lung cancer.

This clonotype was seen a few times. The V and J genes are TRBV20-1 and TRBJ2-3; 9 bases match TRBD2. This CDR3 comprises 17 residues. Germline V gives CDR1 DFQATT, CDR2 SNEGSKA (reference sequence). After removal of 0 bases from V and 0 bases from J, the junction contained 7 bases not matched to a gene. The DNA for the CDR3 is TGCAGTGCTAGAGATCCCTGGACTAGCGAGAGCACAGATACGCAGTATTTT. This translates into CSARDPWTSESTDTQYF.

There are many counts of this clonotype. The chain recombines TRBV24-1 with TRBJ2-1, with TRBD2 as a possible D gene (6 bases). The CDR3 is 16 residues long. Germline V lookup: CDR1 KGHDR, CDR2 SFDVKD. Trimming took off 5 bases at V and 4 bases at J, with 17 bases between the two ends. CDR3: CATSGAGEASYNEQFF. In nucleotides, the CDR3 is TGTGCCACCAGTGGTGCCGGGGAGGCATCTTACAATGAGCAGTTCTTC.

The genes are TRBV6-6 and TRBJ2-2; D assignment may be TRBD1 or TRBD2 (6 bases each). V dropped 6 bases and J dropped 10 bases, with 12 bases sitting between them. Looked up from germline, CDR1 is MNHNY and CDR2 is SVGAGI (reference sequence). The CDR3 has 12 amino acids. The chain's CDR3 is CASRGGTMELFF. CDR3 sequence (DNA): TGTGCCAGCAGGGGCGGGACAATGGAGCTGTTTTTT.

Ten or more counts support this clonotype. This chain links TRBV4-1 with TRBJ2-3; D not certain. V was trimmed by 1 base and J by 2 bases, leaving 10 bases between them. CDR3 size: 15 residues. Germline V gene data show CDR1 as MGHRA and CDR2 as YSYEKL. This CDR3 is CASSQVQQVTDTQYF. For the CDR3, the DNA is TGCGCCAGCAGCCAAGTCCAGCAGGTCACAGATACGCAGTATTTT.

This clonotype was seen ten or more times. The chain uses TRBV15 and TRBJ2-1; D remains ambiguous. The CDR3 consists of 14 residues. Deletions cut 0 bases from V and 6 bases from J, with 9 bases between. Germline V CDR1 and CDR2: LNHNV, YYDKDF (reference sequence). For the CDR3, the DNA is TGTGCCACCAGCAGAGAGGGCCTCGGCAATGAGCAGTTCTTC. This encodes CATSREGLGNEQFF. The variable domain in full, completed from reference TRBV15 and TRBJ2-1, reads DAMVIQNPRYQVTQFGKPVTLSCSQTLNHNVMYWYQQKSSQAPKLLFHYYDKDFNNEADTPDNFQSRRPNTSFCFLDIRSPGLGDTAMYLCATSREGLGNEQFFGPGTRLTVL.

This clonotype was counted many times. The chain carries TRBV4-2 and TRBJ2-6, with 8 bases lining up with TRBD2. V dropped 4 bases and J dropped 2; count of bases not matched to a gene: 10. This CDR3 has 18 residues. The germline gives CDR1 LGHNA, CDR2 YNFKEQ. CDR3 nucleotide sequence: TGTGCCAGCAGCCCAGAGGCTGCGGGGGGACCTGGGGCCAACGTCCTGACTTTC. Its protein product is CASSPEAAGGPGANVLTF.

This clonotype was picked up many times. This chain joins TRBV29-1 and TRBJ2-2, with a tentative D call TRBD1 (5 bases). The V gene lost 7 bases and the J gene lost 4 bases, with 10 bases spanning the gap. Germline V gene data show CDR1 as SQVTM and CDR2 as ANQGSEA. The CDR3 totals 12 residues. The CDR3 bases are TGCAGCGGCACAGGCGGCACCGGGGAGCTGTTTTTT. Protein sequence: CSGTGGTGELFF.

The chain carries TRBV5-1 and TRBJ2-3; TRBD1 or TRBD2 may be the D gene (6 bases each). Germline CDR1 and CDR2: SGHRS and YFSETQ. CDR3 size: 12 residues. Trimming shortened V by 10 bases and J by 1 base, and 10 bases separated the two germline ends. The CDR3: CASRGGTDTQYF. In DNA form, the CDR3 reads TGCGCCTCGAGGGGGGGCACAGATACGCAGTATTTT.

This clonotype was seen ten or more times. In nucleotides, the CDR3 is TGCAGTGCTAGAGCTTGGAGTAGCGGGAGGGGCACAGATACGCAGTATTTT. It codes for CSARAWSSGRGTDTQYF. The chain has TRBV20-1 and TRBJ2-3; 11 bases fit TRBD2. Germline V gives CDR1 DFQATT, CDR2 SNEGSKA (reference sequence). Losses at the gene ends were 1 base for V and 1 base for J; bases not matched to a gene: 7. The CDR3 spans 17 residues.

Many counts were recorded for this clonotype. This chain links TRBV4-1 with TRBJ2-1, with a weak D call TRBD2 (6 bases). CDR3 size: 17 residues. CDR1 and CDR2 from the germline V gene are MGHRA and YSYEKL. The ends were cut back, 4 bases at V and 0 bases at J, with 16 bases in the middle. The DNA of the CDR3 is TGCGCCAGCAGCCCACCCCAAGCGGGTACCTCCTACAATGAGCAGTTCTTC. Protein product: CASSPPQAGTSYNEQFF.

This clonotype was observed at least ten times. The CDR3 nucleotides are TGCAGCGTTGAAGTCGGCAGGCAAGGGGAGCTGTTTTTT. Residues: CSVEVGRQGELFF. The chain combines TRBV29-1 with TRBJ2-2, with no clear D. Germline lookup yields CDR1 SQVTM and CDR2 ANQGSEA. Trimming took 1 base from V and 8 from J, leaving 11 bases between them. This CDR3 region has 13 residues.

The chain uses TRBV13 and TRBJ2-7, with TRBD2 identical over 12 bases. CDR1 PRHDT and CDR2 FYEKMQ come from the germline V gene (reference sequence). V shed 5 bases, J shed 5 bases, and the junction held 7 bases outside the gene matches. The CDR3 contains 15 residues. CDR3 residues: CASSNRLAGEDEQYF. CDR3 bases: TGTGCCAGCAGCAATAGACTAGCGGGAGAGGACGAGCAGTACTTC.

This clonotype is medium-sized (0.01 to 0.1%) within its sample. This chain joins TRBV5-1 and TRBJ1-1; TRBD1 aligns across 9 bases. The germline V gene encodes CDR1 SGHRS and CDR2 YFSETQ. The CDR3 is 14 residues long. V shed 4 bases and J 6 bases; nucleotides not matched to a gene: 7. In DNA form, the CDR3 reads TGCGCCAGCAGCCTAGGACAGGGGTTCGCTGAAGCTTTCTTT. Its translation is CASSLGQGFAEAFF.

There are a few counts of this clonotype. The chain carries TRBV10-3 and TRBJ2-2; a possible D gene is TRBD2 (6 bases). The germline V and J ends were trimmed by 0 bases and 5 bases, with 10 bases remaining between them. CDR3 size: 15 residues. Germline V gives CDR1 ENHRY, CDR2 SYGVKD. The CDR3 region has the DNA TGTGCCATCAGTGAGTCGGCAGGAGGGACCGGGGAGCTGTTTTTT. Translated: CAISESAGGTGELFF.

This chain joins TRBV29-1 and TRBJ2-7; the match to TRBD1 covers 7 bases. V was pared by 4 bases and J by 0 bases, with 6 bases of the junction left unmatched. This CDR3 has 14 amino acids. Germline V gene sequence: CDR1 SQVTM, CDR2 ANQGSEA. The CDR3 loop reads CSVVIRDSSYEQYF. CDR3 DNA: TGCAGCGTTGTAATCCGGGACAGCTCCTACGAGCAGTACTTC.

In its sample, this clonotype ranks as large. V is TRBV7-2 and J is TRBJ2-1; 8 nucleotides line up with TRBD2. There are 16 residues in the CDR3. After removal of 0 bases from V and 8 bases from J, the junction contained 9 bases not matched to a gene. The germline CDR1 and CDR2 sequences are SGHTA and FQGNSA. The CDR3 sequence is CASSLAGGGPGYEQFF. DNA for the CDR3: TGTGCCAGCAGCTTAGCCGGCGGGGGGCCGGGGTATGAGCAGTTCTTC.

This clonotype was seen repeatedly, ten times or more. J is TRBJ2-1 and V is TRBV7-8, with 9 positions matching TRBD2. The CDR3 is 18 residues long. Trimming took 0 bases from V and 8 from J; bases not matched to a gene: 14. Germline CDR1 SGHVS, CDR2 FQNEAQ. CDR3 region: CASSLAVASGTLHHEQFF. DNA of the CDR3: TGTGCCAGCAGCTTAGCCGTGGCTAGCGGGACTTTACACCATGAGCAGTTCTTC.

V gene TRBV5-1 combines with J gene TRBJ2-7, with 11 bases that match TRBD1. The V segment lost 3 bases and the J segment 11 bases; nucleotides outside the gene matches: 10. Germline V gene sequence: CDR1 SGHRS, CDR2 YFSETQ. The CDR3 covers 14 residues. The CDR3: CASSWMGQGEGEYF. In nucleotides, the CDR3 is TGCGCCAGCAGCTGGATGGGACAGGGGGAAGGGGAGTACTTC.

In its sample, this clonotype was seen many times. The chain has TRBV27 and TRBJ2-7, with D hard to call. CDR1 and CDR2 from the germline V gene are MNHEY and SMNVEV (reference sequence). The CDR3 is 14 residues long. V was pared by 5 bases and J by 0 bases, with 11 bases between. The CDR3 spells CASSPRPSSYEQYF. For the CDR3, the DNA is TGTGCCAGCAGTCCGAGGCCTAGCTCCTACGAGCAGTACTTC.

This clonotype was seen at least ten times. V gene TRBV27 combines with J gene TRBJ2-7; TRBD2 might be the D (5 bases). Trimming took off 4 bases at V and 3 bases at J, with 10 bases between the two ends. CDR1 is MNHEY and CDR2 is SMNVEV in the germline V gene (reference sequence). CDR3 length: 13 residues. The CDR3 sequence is CASSSADFYEQYF. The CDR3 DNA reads TGTGCCAGCAGTTCGGCGGACTTCTACGAGCAGTACTTC.

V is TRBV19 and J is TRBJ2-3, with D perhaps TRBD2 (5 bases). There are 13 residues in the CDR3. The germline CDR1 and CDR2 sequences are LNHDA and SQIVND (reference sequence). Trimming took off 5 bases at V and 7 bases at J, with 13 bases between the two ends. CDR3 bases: TGTGCCAGTAGTGTGACACGGGAAAATACGCAGTATTTT. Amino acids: CASSVTRENTQYF. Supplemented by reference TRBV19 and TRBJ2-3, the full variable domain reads DGGITQSPKYLFRKEGQNVTLSCEQNLNHDAMYWYRQDPGQGLRLIYYSQIVNDFQKGDIAEGYSVSREKKESFPLTVTSAQKNPTAFYLCASSVTRENTQYFGPGTRLTVL.

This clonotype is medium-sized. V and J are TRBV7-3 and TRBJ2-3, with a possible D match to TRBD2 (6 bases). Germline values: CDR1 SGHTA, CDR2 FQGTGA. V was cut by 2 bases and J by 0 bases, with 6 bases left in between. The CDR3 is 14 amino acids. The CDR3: CASSLGTSTDTQYF. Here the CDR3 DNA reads TGTGCCAGCAGCTTAGGGACTAGCACAGATACGCAGTATTTT.

CDR3 loop: CASSLGLAGNTDTQYF. CDR3 nucleotide sequence: TGTGCCAGCAGCTTGGGGCTAGCGGGAAACACAGATACGCAGTATTTT. J is TRBJ2-3 and V is TRBV5-4; TRBD2 matches 9 bases. Germline V lookup: CDR1 SGHNT, CDR2 YYREEE (reference sequence). This CDR3 comprises 16 residues. V trimming: 0 bases; J trimming: 2 bases; junction bases outside the gene matches: 4. The whole variable domain, remainder taken from reference TRBV5-4 and TRBJ2-3, is ETGVTQSPTHLIKTRGQQVTLRCSSQSGHNTVSWYQQALGQGPQFIFQYYREEENGRGNFPPRFSGLQFPNYSSELNVNALELDDSALYLCASSLGLAGNTDTQYFGPGTRLTVL.

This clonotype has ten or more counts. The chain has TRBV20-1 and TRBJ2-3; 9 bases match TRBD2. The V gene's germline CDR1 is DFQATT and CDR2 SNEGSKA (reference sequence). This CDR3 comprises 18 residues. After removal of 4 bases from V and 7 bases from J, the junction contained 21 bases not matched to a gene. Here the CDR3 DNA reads TGCAGTGCTACGATCCGAGAGGTCCTAGCGGGGCAAGGGAATACGCAGTATTTT. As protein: CSATIREVLAGQGNTQYF.

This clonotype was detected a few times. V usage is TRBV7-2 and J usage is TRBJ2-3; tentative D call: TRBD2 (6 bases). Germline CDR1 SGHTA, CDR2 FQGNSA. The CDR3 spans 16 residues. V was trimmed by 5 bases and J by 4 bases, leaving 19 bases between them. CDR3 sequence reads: CASSNGAGRSPDTQYF. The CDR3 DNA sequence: TGTGCCAGCAGCAACGGAGCGGGCAGATCCCCAGATACGCAGTATTTT.

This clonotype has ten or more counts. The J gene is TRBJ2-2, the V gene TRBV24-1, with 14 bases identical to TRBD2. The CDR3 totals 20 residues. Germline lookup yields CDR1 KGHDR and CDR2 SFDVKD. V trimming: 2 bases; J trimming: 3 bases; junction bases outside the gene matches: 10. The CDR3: CATSDSPHGTSGRHTGELFF. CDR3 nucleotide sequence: TGTGCCACCAGTGATTCCCCTCATGGGACTAGCGGGAGACACACCGGGGAGCTGTTTTTT.

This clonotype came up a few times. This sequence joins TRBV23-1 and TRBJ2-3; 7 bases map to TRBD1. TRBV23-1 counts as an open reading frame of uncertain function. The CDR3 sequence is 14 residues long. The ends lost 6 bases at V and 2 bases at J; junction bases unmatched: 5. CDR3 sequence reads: CASSYDRATDTQYF. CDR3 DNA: TGCGCCAGCAGCTACGACAGGGCCACAGATACGCAGTATTTT.

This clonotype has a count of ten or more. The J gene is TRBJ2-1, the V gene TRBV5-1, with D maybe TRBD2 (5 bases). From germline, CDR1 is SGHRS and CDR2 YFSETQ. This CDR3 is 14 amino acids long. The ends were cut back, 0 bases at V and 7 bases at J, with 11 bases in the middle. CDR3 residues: CASSLERGSNEQFF. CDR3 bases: TGCGCCAGCAGCTTGGAGAGAGGGTCGAATGAGCAGTTCTTC.

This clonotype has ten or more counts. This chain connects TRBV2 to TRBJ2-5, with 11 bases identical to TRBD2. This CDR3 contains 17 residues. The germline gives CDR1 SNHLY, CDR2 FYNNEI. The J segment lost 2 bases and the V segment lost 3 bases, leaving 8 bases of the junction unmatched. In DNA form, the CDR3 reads TGTGCCAGCAGTGAGGGGACTAGCGGAGACCAACAAGAGACCCAGTACTTC. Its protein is CASSEGTSGDQQETQYF.

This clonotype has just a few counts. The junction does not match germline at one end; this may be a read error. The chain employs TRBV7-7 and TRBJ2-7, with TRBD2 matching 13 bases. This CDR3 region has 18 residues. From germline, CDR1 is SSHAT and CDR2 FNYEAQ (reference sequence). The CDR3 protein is CASSPGLAGPKRRYEQYF. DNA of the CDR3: TGTGCTAGCAGCCCGGGACTAGCGGGGCCCAAGCGTCGTTACGAGCAGTACTTC.